This TCR beta chain was captured in a study of blood T cell repertoires in COVID-19. Study summary: Samples representing acute and convalescent COVID-19 were sourced from the United States, Italy and Spain.

TCRdb's table, derived via immunoSEQ multiplex PCR, lists solely in-frame clones and lacks some. Seen here are 45,000 to 55,000 clones, over 80% observed once, and the top ten hold roughly 5.7%. Per the germline V gene, CDR1 is LGHNA and CDR2 is YSLEER. The CDR3 is 15 amino acids. Trimming took 0 bases from V and 7 from J, leaving 16 bases between them. The sequencing input was peripheral blood. The clonotype was recovered from a human donor in a cohort sampled during active COVID-19. J is TRBJ2-7 and V is TRBV4-3; tentatively, D is TRBD1 (6 bases). The CDR3 loop is CASSQEGAKGEEQYF. The DNA of the CDR3 is TGCGCCAGCAGCCAAGAGGGGGCCAAGGGGGAAGAGCAGTACTTC.